The 27 T cell receptor beta chains reported below all come from one sample, sequenced in a study of cytomegalovirus exposure and HLA in healthy donors (dated by TCRdb to 2016 to 2017). The protocol used for the library was the immunoSEQ multiplex PCR assay. A mixture of 60 forward primers for TCR Vbeta segments and 13 reverse primers for TCR Jbeta segments was used in the multiplex PCR. TCRdb took over this immuneACCESS table, retaining in-frame rearrangements with V and J assigned. Such tables are incomplete; in checked studies, under half of the missing clones stem from an unresolved V gene, and the remainder is unexplained. The sample table lists about 110,000 clones, 15% of them with a count of one. The ten most abundant clones make up 1.9% of the sample. Sequenced: PBMCs. The receptors come from a woman between 18 and 30 years old in good health and CMV-seronegative.

In this sample, this clone turned up once. The chain links TRBV7-8 to TRBJ1-1; D might be TRBD1 (5 bases). CDR3 length: 16 amino acids. From germline, CDR1 is SGHVS and CDR2 FQNEAQ. The V end was cut by 5 bases, the J end by 4 bases, with 20 bases between. The CDR3 coding sequence is TGTGCCAGCAGCCCGAGAACCCAGGGCTTCAGCACTGAAGCTTTCTTT. Translating it yields CASSPRTQGFSTEAFF. Full variable domain (rest looked up from reference TRBV7-8 and TRBJ1-1): GAGVSQSPRYKVAKRGQDVALRCDPISGHVSLFWYQQALGQGPEFLTYFQNEAQLDKSGLPSDRFFAERPEGSVSTLKIQRTQQEDSAVYLCASSPRTQGFSTEAFFGQGTRLTVV.

The chain recombines TRBV7-2 with TRBJ1-5, with D possibly TRBD1 on 6 matching bases. The length of the CDR3 is 15 residues. Germline CDR1 reads SGHTA; CDR2 reads FQGNSA. V was pared by 5 bases and J by 10 bases, with 21 bases between. CDR3 residues: CASSPNGGLAAPQHF. CDR3 bases: TGTGCCAGCAGCCCTAACGGGGGGCTCGCGGCTCCCCAGCATTTT.

The genes are TRBV5-1 and TRBJ2-5, with TRBD2 matching 8 bases. Trimming removed 4 bases from V and 1 base from J; junction bases left unmatched: 6. CDR3 size: 15 residues. From germline, CDR1 is SGHRS and CDR2 YFSETQ. The CDR3 DNA follows: TGCGCCAGCAGCGGTAGCGGGACCTCCCAAGAGACCCAGTACTTC. This sequence encodes CASSGSGTSQETQYF.

This clone has just a few counts. The CDR3: CASTRGYAPTDTQYF. The DNA of the CDR3 is TGTGCCAGCACCCGGGGGTATGCACCCACAGATACGCAGTATTTT. The rearrangement joins TRBV27 to TRBJ2-3; a possible D gene is TRBD2 (6 bases). V shed 7 bases and J shed 2 bases, with 16 bases lying between them. The CDR3 spans 15 residues. Germline-derived CDR1 and CDR2 are MNHEY and SMNVEV (reference sequence).

The rearrangement links TRBV10-3 to TRBJ2-7; D might be TRBD1 (5 bases). This CDR3 has 13 amino acids. Germline V CDR1 and CDR2: ENHRY, SYGVKD. Trimming pared 7 bases from V and 1 base from J, leaving 11 bases between. Here the CDR3 reads CAIKAGRSYEQYF. CDR3 bases: TGTGCCATCAAGGCAGGGCGATCCTACGAGCAGTACTTC.

This clone has just a few counts. The rearrangement uses TRBV2 and TRBJ1-1; D gene unclear. CDR1 is SNHLY, CDR2 FYNNEI, per germline. The CDR3 length is 13 residues. Trimming cost V 3 bases and J 4 bases, with 9 bases left between them. CDR3 sequence: CASSDYFATEAFF. The CDR3 nucleotides read TGTGCCAGCAGTGACTATTTTGCCACTGAAGCTTTCTTT.

This chain links TRBV7-2 with TRBJ2-7; 10 bases fit TRBD2. The CDR3 covers 14 residues. CDR1 is SGHTA and CDR2 is FQGNSA in the germline V gene. V shed 1 base and J 7 bases; nucleotides not matched to a gene: 4. In nucleotides, the CDR3 is TGTGCCAGCAGCTTAGTGGCTAGCGGGGGAGAGCAGTACTTC. It translates to CASSLVASGGEQYF.

The chain links TRBV29-1 to TRBJ2-3, with 10 positions matching TRBD2. The CDR3 consists of 18 residues. The germline V gene has CDR1 SQVTM and CDR2 ANQGSEA. Trimming at V came to 3 bases and at J to 2 bases, leaving 14 bases not matched to a gene. CDR3 DNA: TGCAGCGTTGATCACCACCGTGGACTAGCGGTAAACACAGATACGCAGTATTTT. Its translation: CSVDHHRGLAVNTDTQYF.

The V gene is TRBV11-2, the J gene TRBJ2-7, with D perhaps TRBD1 (6 bases). Trimming removed 0 bases at V and 2 bases at J, with 8 bases between. The CDR3 runs to 14 residues. Germline CDR1 reads SGHAT; CDR2 reads FQNNGV. The CDR3 region has the DNA TGTGCCAGCAGCTTAGACCCAGGGGCCTACGAGCAGTACTTC. Translation gives CASSLDPGAYEQYF.

This chain connects TRBV4-1 to TRBJ2-7, with 9 bases aligning to TRBD1. CDR1 is MGHRA and CDR2 is YSYEKL in the germline V gene. The ends lost 3 bases at V and 3 bases at J; junction bases unmatched: 9. The CDR3 has 16 amino acids. CDR3 amino acids: CASSHLLMGQGYEQYF. The CDR3 DNA is TGCGCCAGCAGCCACCTCTTGATGGGACAGGGCTACGAGCAGTACTTC.

The chain links TRBV29-1 to TRBJ2-7; 7 bases line up with TRBD1. Germline CDR1 is SQVTM and CDR2 is ANQGSEA. V trimming: 4 bases; J trimming: 4 bases; junction bases outside the gene matches: 10. CDR3 length: 14 amino acids. As DNA, the CDR3 is TGCAGCGTTGTTCGGCAGGGGGTGATTTACGAGCAGTACTTC. Protein sequence: CSVVRQGVIYEQYF.

The chain recombines TRBV6-5 with TRBJ1-5; TRBD1 agrees at 7 bases. The ends lost 5 bases at V and 1 base at J; junction bases unmatched: 2. This CDR3 contains 14 residues. Germline lookup yields CDR1 MNHEY and CDR2 SVGAGI. CDR3 sequence (DNA): TGTGCCAGCAGTCCCAGGGGGAGCAATCAGCCCCAGCATTTT. Amino acids: CASSPRGSNQPQHF.

This clone was observed a handful of times. The chain couples TRBV28 to TRBJ1-1; no clear D gene. V lost 6 bases, J lost 4 bases, and 12 bases lay in between. The CDR3 covers 13 residues. Germline CDR1 and CDR2: MDHEN and SYDVKM. CDR3 coding DNA: TGTGCCAGCAGCGGCAGTCCGGGCACTGAAGCTTTCTTT. It codes for CASSGSPGTEAFF.

The gene calls are TRBV5-4 and TRBJ2-5; 11 bases are shared with TRBD2. V lost 3 bases and J lost 2; bases outside the gene matches: 3. CDR3 size: 15 residues. Germline values: CDR1 SGHNT, CDR2 YYREEE (reference sequence). CDR3 coding DNA: TGTGCCAGCAGCTCTAGCGGGGGGAGGCAAGAGACCCAGTACTTC. This sequence encodes CASSSSGGRQETQYF.

This clone was observed a handful of times. The V and J genes are TRBV2 and TRBJ1-2, with D uncertain. Germline V gene sequence: CDR1 SNHLY, CDR2 FYNNEI. The CDR3 is 13 residues long. V shed 1 base and J shed 2 bases, with 5 bases lying between them. The chain's CDR3 is CASSEDRNYGYTF. CDR3 DNA: TGTGCCAGCAGTGAAGATCGGAACTATGGCTACACCTTC.

The V call is TRBV15, the J call TRBJ2-3; D unclear. Germline V gene data show CDR1 as LNHNV and CDR2 as YYDKDF (reference sequence). This CDR3 spans 16 amino acids. Trimming pared 1 base from V and 2 bases from J, leaving 13 bases between. Here the CDR3 reads CATSRAPRTSTDTQYF. Here the CDR3 DNA reads TGTGCCACCAGCAGAGCCCCTAGAACTTCCACAGATACGCAGTATTTT.

This sequence joins TRBV7-3 and TRBJ1-1; D is unresolved. The CDR3 sequence is 12 residues long. The V gene lost 5 bases and the J gene lost 7 bases, with 11 bases spanning the gap. Germline values: CDR1 SGHTA, CDR2 FQGTGA. CDR3 in amino acids: CASSLTGNEAFF. CDR3 nucleotides: TGTGCCAGCAGCCTGACGGGAAATGAAGCTTTCTTT.

This clone came up a few times. V and J are TRBV19 and TRBJ1-5; D gene unclear. V lost 3 bases and J lost 3, with 12 bases in between. CDR1 and CDR2 from the germline V gene are LNHDA and SQIVND (reference sequence). The CDR3 runs to 15 residues. The CDR3: CASSIVEGDNQPQHF. CDR3 DNA: TGTGCCAGTAGTATTGTTGAGGGCGACAATCAGCCCCAGCATTTT.

The J gene is TRBJ2-6, the V gene TRBV14, with D unclear. CDR3 size: 14 residues. Trimming removed 4 bases from V and 1 base from J, with 5 bases in between. Germline lookup yields CDR1 SGHDN and CDR2 FVKESK. The CDR3 sequence is CASSPLSGANVLTF. The CDR3, as DNA: TGTGCCAGCAGCCCCCTATCTGGGGCCAACGTCCTGACTTTC. The full variable domain, with the rest looked up from reference TRBV14 and TRBJ2-6, is EAGVTQFPSHSVIEKGQTVTLRCDPISGHDNLYWYRRVMGKEIKFLLHFVKESKQDESGMPNNRFLAERTGGTYSTLKVQPAELEDSGVYFCASSPLSGANVLTFGAGSRLTVL.

This rearrangement joins TRBV30 to TRBJ2-4; 10 positions agree with TRBD2. Trimming cost V 0 bases and J 5 bases; bases outside gene matches: 7. Germline V gives CDR1 GTSNPN, CDR2 SVGIG (reference sequence). CDR3 size: 16 residues. CDR3 in amino acids: CAWSVGLAGVENIQYF. CDR3 in DNA: TGTGCCTGGAGTGTAGGGCTAGCGGGAGTAGAAAACATTCAGTACTTC.

This clone appeared a few times. The V gene is TRBV6-1, the J gene TRBJ1-1; D remains unclear. The CDR3 has 13 residues. Germline loops: CDR1 MNHNS, CDR2 SASEGT. V shed 2 bases and J shed 1 base, with 5 bases lying between them. In nucleotides, the CDR3 is TGTGCCAGCAGTGAACAAGCGAACACTGAAGCTTTCTTT. Translated, it gives CASSEQANTEAFF.

The V call is TRBV2, the J call TRBJ2-7, with TRBD1 identical over 9 bases. Per germline, CDR1 SNHLY and CDR2 FYNNEI. The length of the CDR3 is 13 residues. The V segment lost 6 bases and the J segment 3 bases; nucleotides outside the gene matches: 3. The CDR3 is CASRLTGGYEQYF. CDR3 nucleotide sequence: TGTGCCAGCAGGTTGACAGGGGGCTACGAGCAGTACTTC.

This clone was counted only a few times. The J gene is TRBJ2-5, the V gene TRBV7-8; 7 bases agree with TRBD1. The better agreement between TRBJ2-7 and the DNA end casts doubt on the J call. CDR3 length equals 13 residues. Germline V gives CDR1 SGHVS, CDR2 FQNEAQ. The CDR3 here is CASSQGQYYEQYF. The DNA of the CDR3 is TGTGCCAGCAGCCAGGGACAGTACTACGAGCAGTACTTC.

Only a few counts were recorded for this clone. The rearrangement joins TRBV7-6 to TRBJ2-6; TRBD1 agrees at 7 bases. Germline V CDR1 and CDR2: SGHVS, FNYEAQ. V shed 7 bases and J 2 bases; nucleotides not matched to a gene: 11. CDR3 length equals 17 residues. Here the CDR3 DNA reads TGTGCCAGCACCCTGGGAACAGGGGTTACTGGGGCCAACGTCCTGACTTTC. Translated, it gives CASTLGTGVTGANVLTF.

This clone appeared a few times. The genes are TRBV20-1 and TRBJ2-3; no reliable D call. The V end lost 5 bases, the J end lost 6 bases, and 9 bases lay between the germline ends. The CDR3 spans 11 residues. Germline loops: CDR1 DFQATT, CDR2 SNEGSKA (reference sequence). The CDR3 sequence: CSAPLSDTQYF. The CDR3 region has the DNA TGCAGTGCTCCGCTATCGGATACGCAGTATTTT.

This clone occurred a few times. The CDR3 loop is CATSTTGQGYEQYF. The CDR3 coding sequence is TGTGCCACCAGCACTACGGGACAGGGCTACGAGCAGTACTTC. This chain links TRBV15 with TRBJ2-7, with TRBD1 identical over 9 bases. The CDR3 runs 14 residues. Germline V gene data show CDR1 as LNHNV and CDR2 as YYDKDF (reference sequence). The ends lost 4 bases at V and 3 bases at J; junction bases unmatched: 4. Full variable domain (remainder filled in from reference TRBV15 and TRBJ2-7): DAMVIQNPRYQVTQFGKPVTLSCSQTLNHNVMYWYQQKSSQAPKLLFHYYDKDFNNEADTPDNFQSRRPNTSFCFLDIRSPGLGDTAMYLCATSTTGQGYEQYFGPGTRLTVT.

The rearrangement links TRBV2 to TRBJ2-2; D remains unclear. This CDR3 comprises 15 residues. Trimming took off 1 base at V and 2 bases at J, with 8 bases between the two ends. The V gene's germline CDR1 is SNHLY and CDR2 FYNNEI. CDR3 bases: TGTGCCAGCAGTGAAGACACAGCCAACACCGGGGAGCTGTTTTTT. This gives the protein CASSEDTANTGELFF.